This paragraph covers one T cell receptor beta chain sequence. The junction had 11 bases not matched to a gene; V was cut back by 3 bases and J by 0 bases. Germline lookup yields CDR1 SGHTA and CDR2 FQGNSA. The length of the CDR3 is 18 residues. These data come from a study of blood T cell repertoires in COVID-19. In the study overall: The samples span acute and convalescent COVID-19 from the United States, Italy and Spain. The cDNA or gDNA used as material had been derived from T cells, B-cell-depleted T cells, or PBMCs.

While infection was still active, Seattle patients were enrolled and then followed longitudinally. In the authors' workflow: Researchers report that nucleated cell counts were estimated from reference gene primer amplification. TCRdb's copy holds only in-frame clones and misses some; the assay was immunoSEQ multiplex PCR. The V and J calls and clone size are taken from that table; D and trimming were inferred from the DNA. The sample carries more than 85,000 clones, about 90% recorded once. The origin of this receptor is a human donor with COVID-19, enrolled during active disease. The donor label of this sample is uncertain. The chain carries TRBV7-2 and TRBJ2-4; 7 bases agree with TRBD1. Material for sequencing was peripheral blood. The CDR3 nucleotides are TGTGCCAGCAGCTTTACCGGACAGGATATTATAGCCAAAAACATTCAGTACTTC. Its translation is CASSFTGQDIIAKNIQYF.